A single sample gave rise to the 19 T cell receptor beta chains below, sequenced in a study of siplizumab effects on memory and regulatory T cells. Only in-frame clones appear in the TCRdb table, and some are missing; sequencing was by immunoSEQ multiplex PCR. The table lists 100,000 or so clones, roughly nine tenths of them singletons. The specimen sequenced was CD4+ T cells sorted from blood. The receptors here all came from a human donor in good health.

This chain uses TRBV15 with TRBJ2-3, with D maybe TRBD2 (5 bases). V was shortened by 6 bases and J by 8 bases, with 18 bases between the two germline ends. Germline V gene data show CDR1 as LNHNV and CDR2 as YYDKDF (reference sequence). This CDR3 comprises 14 residues. The CDR3, as DNA: TGTGCCACCAGACTCGGGATTTCCGAGGGTACGCAGTATTTT. Amino acid sequence: CATRLGISEGTQYF.

This chain connects TRBV2 to TRBJ1-4; D possibly corresponds to TRBD1 (6 bases). Germline V gene lookup returns CDR1 SNHLY and CDR2 FYNNEI. V lost 5 bases to trimming and J lost 7 bases, with 14 bases between them. This CDR3 has 14 amino acids. CDR3 protein: CASSQNRVSEKLFF. CDR3 DNA sequence: TGTGCCAGCAGTCAGAACAGGGTTAGTGAAAAACTGTTTTTT.

CDR3 sequence (DNA): TGTGCCAGCAGCTTAGGACGGGGAGGTTATTACGAGCAGTACTTC. Translated, it gives CASSLGRGGYYEQYF. The rearrangement joins TRBV5-4 to TRBJ2-7; D may be TRBD2 (6 bases). With 2 bases removed from V and 4 bases from J, the gap between germline ends came to 16 bases. The CDR3 consists of 15 residues. CDR1 and CDR2 from the germline V gene are SGHNT and YYREEE (reference sequence).

V is TRBV7-6 and J is TRBJ2-1; D call uncertain. V was cut by 2 bases and J by 6 bases, with 2 bases left in between. The germline V gene encodes CDR1 SGHVS and CDR2 FNYEAQ. The CDR3 has 11 amino acids. The CDR3 loop reads CASSLINEQFF. CDR3 DNA: TGTGCCAGCAGCTTAATCAATGAGCAGTTCTTC.

The V call is TRBV19, the J call TRBJ2-1; 11 bases line up with TRBD1. The germline V gene has CDR1 LNHDA and CDR2 SQIVND (reference sequence). The CDR3 totals 15 residues. V lost 2 bases to trimming and J lost 7 bases; unmatched junction nucleotides: 4. DNA of the CDR3: TGTGCCAGTAGTATAAGGACAGGGGGCCTTAATGAGCAGTTCTTC. Its translation: CASSIRTGGLNEQFF. Based on the CDR3 plus reference TRBV19 and TRBJ2-1, the full variable domain is DGGITQSPKYLFRKEGQNVTLSCEQNLNHDAMYWYRQDPGQGLRLIYYSQIVNDFQKGDIAEGYSVSREKKESFPLTVTSAQKNPTAFYLCASSIRTGGLNEQFFGPGTRLTVL.

V and J are TRBV28 and TRBJ2-7; D uncertain. CDR1 and CDR2 (germline): MDHEN, SYDVKM. Trimming took 7 bases from V and 6 from J, leaving 13 bases between them. The CDR3 loop spans 12 amino acids. For the CDR3, the DNA is TGTGCCAGCACTTCCTCCCGGGCCGAGCAGTACTTC. The encoded protein is CASTSSRAEQYF. The whole variable domain, filled in from reference TRBV28 and TRBJ2-7, reads DVKVTQSSRYLVKRTGEKVFLECVQDMDHENMFWYRQDPGLGLRLIYFSYDVKMKEKGDIPEGYSVSREKKERFSLILESASTNQTSMYLCASTSSRAEQYFGPGTRLTVT.

This clone was recorded only once. This chain joins TRBV27 and TRBJ2-7, with 8 nucleotides matching TRBD2. Per the germline V gene, CDR1 is MNHEY and CDR2 is SMNVEV (reference sequence). The J segment lost 7 bases and the V segment lost 3 bases, leaving 2 bases of the junction unmatched. The CDR3 has 12 amino acids. CDR3 sequence: CASSFLAGEQYF. The CDR3 coding sequence is TGTGCCAGCAGTTTCTTAGCGGGGGAGCAGTACTTC.

V and J are TRBV13 and TRBJ2-1; 8 bases are a match to TRBD2. The CDR3 totals 15 residues. Trimming removed 4 bases from V and 4 bases from J; junction bases left unmatched: 6. CDR1 is PRHDT, CDR2 FYEKMQ, per germline (reference sequence). The chain's CDR3 is CASSYSGKLYNEQFF. The CDR3 DNA reads as TGTGCCAGCAGCTATAGCGGGAAATTATACAATGAGCAGTTCTTC.

The V call is TRBV2, the J call TRBJ2-1; 7 bases agree with TRBD2. CDR1 SNHLY and CDR2 FYNNEI come from the germline V gene. V shed 6 bases and J 3 bases; nucleotides not matched to a gene: 5. CDR3 length: 14 amino acids. The CDR3 bases are TGTGCCAGCAGGACCGGGACTAACTACAATGAGCAGTTCTTC. It specifies CASRTGTNYNEQFF.

The genes are TRBV7-9 and TRBJ1-4, with D hard to call. Germline V gene lookup returns CDR1 SEHNR and CDR2 FQNEAQ (reference sequence). Trimming cost V 3 bases and J 4 bases, with 9 bases left between them. The CDR3 sequence is 14 residues long. CDR3 in amino acids: CASSLGFYNEKLFF. The DNA for the CDR3 is TGTGCCAGCAGCTTGGGGTTTTATAATGAAAAACTGTTTTTT.

The CDR3 nucleotides read TGTGCCAGCAGCGTAGAGGGAAAGGAACACTACAGCACAGATACGCAGTATTTT. This gives the protein CASSVEGKEHYSTDTQYF. This chain links TRBV9 with TRBJ2-3, with D unresolved. The CDR3 loop spans 18 amino acids. CDR1 SGDLS and CDR2 YYNGEE come from the germline V gene. Deletions cut 0 bases from V and 0 bases from J, with 17 bases between.

The CDR3 nucleotides read TGTGCCAGCACCAAAGGACCCCGTTACTATGGCTACACCTTC. Translation: CASTKGPRYYGYTF. The chain links TRBV6-5 to TRBJ1-2, with D unclear. V was trimmed by 7 bases and J by 3 bases, leaving 15 bases between them. The CDR3 has 14 residues. Germline-derived CDR1 and CDR2 are MNHEY and SVGAGI.

The chain employs TRBV6-5 and TRBJ2-3; 7 nucleotides line up with TRBD1. Germline CDR1 MNHEY, CDR2 SVGAGI. CDR3 length equals 14 residues. V dropped 2 bases and J dropped 4; count of bases not matched to a gene: 3. The CDR3 region is CASSYGTVADTQYF. CDR3 DNA: TGTGCCAGCAGTTACGGGACAGTAGCAGATACGCAGTATTTT.

This clone appeared a few times. V gene TRBV18 combines with J gene TRBJ1-1, with D perhaps matching TRBD1 (6 bases). This CDR3 is built from 16 residues. Per germline, CDR1 KGHSH and CDR2 LQKENI. V lost 3 bases and J 0 bases, leaving 14 bases between the germline ends. The CDR3 loop is CASSPWDTYMNTEAFF. For the CDR3, the DNA is TGTGCCAGCTCACCTTGGGACACATACATGAACACTGAAGCTTTCTTT. The whole variable domain, filled in from reference TRBV18 and TRBJ1-1, reads NAGVMQNPRHLVRRRGQEARLRCSPMKGHSHVYWYRQLPEEGLKFMVYLQKENIIDESGMPKERFSAEFPKEGPSILRIQQVVRGDSAAYFCASSPWDTYMNTEAFFGQGTRLTVV.

This chain connects TRBV2 to TRBJ2-2; D is undetermined. This CDR3 is 12 amino acids long. Germline CDR1 reads SNHLY; CDR2 reads FYNNEI. The V and J ends lost 7 bases and 3 bases respectively, with 6 bases between them. The CDR3 sequence is CASNRDTGELFF. The CDR3 DNA reads TGTGCCAGCAACCGAGACACCGGGGAGCTGTTTTTT.

The chain couples TRBV7-2 to TRBJ2-5; D gene ambiguous. The J call may be mistaken, given a closer DNA end match to TRBJ2-7. Per the germline V gene, CDR1 is SGHTA and CDR2 is FQGNSA. The CDR3 covers 13 residues. In DNA, the CDR3 is TGTGCCAGCAGCGTTAACAGACCCTACGAGCAGTACTTC. The encoded protein is CASSVNRPYEQYF.

The genes are TRBV7-3 and TRBJ2-1; the match to TRBD2 covers 10 bases. V shed 8 bases, J shed 4 bases, and the junction held 14 bases outside the gene matches. In germline, CDR1 is SGHTA, CDR2 FQGTGA. This CDR3 comprises 17 residues. In DNA form, the CDR3 reads TGTGCCAGCGCGGTTAAAATAGCGGGAGGATATTACAATGAGCAGTTCTTC. The encoded protein is CASAVKIAGGYYNEQFF.

The chain links TRBV10-3 to TRBJ2-3, with 8 bases lining up with TRBD2. The V gene end was trimmed by 6 bases and the J gene end by 2 bases; junction bases not matched to a gene: 7. The CDR3 covers 15 residues. Germline values: CDR1 ENHRY, CDR2 SYGVKD. As DNA, the CDR3 is TGTGCCATCAGATCGATAGCGGGACCCACAGATACGCAGTATTTT. Translating gives CAIRSIAGPTDTQYF.

This chain uses TRBV30 with TRBJ1-5, with TRBD1 identical over 7 bases. The CDR3 runs 14 residues. V was clipped by 1 base and J by 6 bases; unmatched bases: 6. Germline assignment: CDR1 GTSNPN and CDR2 SVGIG (reference sequence). CDR3 amino acids: CAWSGGDSGQPQHF. CDR3 nucleotides: TGTGCCTGGAGTGGGGGGGACAGCGGTCAGCCCCAGCATTTT.